Following are 9 T cell receptor beta chains from one sample sequenced in a study of breast tumors, draining lymph nodes, adjacent tissues. TCRdb reanalysed the multiplex PCR reads using MiXCR and keeps one entry per CDR3 protein. This repertoire shows roughly 130,000 distinct CDR3 sequences, about 30% found once; its top ten account for around 2.5%. Samples came from axillary lymph nodes draining the breast cancer. Sequencing used axillary lymph node tissue. These receptors all come from a female donor with breast cancer. Some clones in this sample may be carry-over from other donors' samples.

This clonotype was detected ten times or more. This could be a read error, since a much larger clone is one nucleotide away. V and J are TRBV7-2 and TRBJ2-3; D possibly corresponds to TRBD1 (5 bases). This CDR3 comprises 12 residues. Germline CDR1 reads SGHTA; CDR2 reads FQGNSA. This CDR3 reads CASSSYTGTQYF. CDR3 DNA sequence: TGTGCCAGCAGCTCTTACACAGGTACGCAGTATTTT.

The sample holds a few counts of this clonotype. This may come from a read error, since a much larger clone is one base off. The chain uses TRBV11-2 and TRBJ2-7; weak D call: TRBD2 (6 bases). V lost 8 bases, J lost 6 bases, and 17 bases lay in between. This CDR3 contains 13 residues. Germline CDR1 and CDR2: SGHAT and FQNNGV. CDR3 protein: CASSRDFTSEQYF. CDR3 DNA: TGTGCCAGCTCCCGGGACTTCACCTCCGAGCAGTACTTC.

This clonotype has ten or more counts. The V gene is TRBV11-1, the J gene TRBJ2-1; D is unresolved. There are 13 residues in the CDR3. Per the germline V gene, CDR1 is SGHAT and CDR2 is FQDESV (reference sequence). V lost 3 bases and J lost 4, with 7 bases in between. The CDR3, as DNA: TGTGCCAGCAGCTTGCTTGGATACAATGAGCAGTTCTTC. This gives the protein CASSLLGYNEQFF.

There are many counts of this clonotype. The V and J genes are TRBV6-5 and TRBJ1-5; TRBD1 matches at 7 bases. J gave up 4 bases and V 6 bases, and 6 bases lay outside the gene matches. This CDR3 contains 14 residues. Germline loops: CDR1 MNHEY, CDR2 SVGAGI. DNA of the CDR3: TGTGCCAGCAGCTGGGACAGTACTAATCAGCCCCAGCATTTT. Its translation: CASSWDSTNQPQHF.

The sample holds a few counts of this clonotype. V is TRBV2 and J is TRBJ1-1; 7 bases align to TRBD1. This CDR3 has 14 residues. CDR1 is SNHLY and CDR2 is FYNNEI in the germline V gene. Trimming cost V 4 bases and J 5 bases; bases outside gene matches: 7. The CDR3 spells CASSVRQGGTEAFF. In DNA form, the CDR3 reads TGTGCCAGCAGTGTTAGACAGGGCGGAACTGAAGCTTTCTTT.

In the case of this clonotype: A much larger clone lies a single base off, so this may be a read error. The chain employs TRBV3-1 and TRBJ1-4; D perhaps matches TRBD1 (6 bases). This CDR3 contains 14 residues. V was cut by 4 bases and J by 7 bases, with 13 bases left in between. Germline values: CDR1 LGHDT, CDR2 YNNKEL (reference sequence). CDR3 sequence: CASSRAGAVEKLFF. The CDR3 nucleotides read TGTGCCAGCAGCCGGGCAGGGGCGGTTGAAAAACTGTTTTTT.

This clonotype came up many times. This chain connects TRBV10-2 to TRBJ1-4; D is uncertain. Per germline, CDR1 WSHSY and CDR2 SAAADI. The V and J ends lost 7 bases and 4 bases respectively, with 16 bases between them. The CDR3 length is 15 residues. CDR3 in amino acids: CASTLNGRNNEKLFF. The CDR3 DNA reads as TGCGCCAGCACCCTAAACGGACGGAATAATGAAAAACTGTTTTTT.

This clonotype was counted at least ten times. The CDR3 spells CASSYRGELQETQYF. The CDR3 region has the DNA TGTGCCAGCAGTTACCGCGGGGAACTACAAGAGACCCAGTACTTC. This chain connects TRBV6-6 to TRBJ2-5; tentatively, D is TRBD2 (6 bases). Germline-derived CDR1 and CDR2 are MNHNY and SVGAGI (reference sequence). This CDR3 spans 15 amino acids. The V gene lost 2 bases and the J gene lost 2 bases, with 12 bases spanning the gap.

This clonotype came up a few times. V usage is TRBV11-2 and J usage is TRBJ2-7, with TRBD1 matching over 9 bases. Trimming at V came to 3 bases and at J to 8 bases, leaving 11 bases not matched to a gene. The CDR3 is 15 amino acids. Germline-derived CDR1 and CDR2 are SGHAT and FQNNGV. CDR3 nucleotide sequence: TGTGCCAGCAGCTTTGCGTGGACAGGGGTAGTTCAGCAGTACTTC. Encoded protein: CASSFAWTGVVQQYF.